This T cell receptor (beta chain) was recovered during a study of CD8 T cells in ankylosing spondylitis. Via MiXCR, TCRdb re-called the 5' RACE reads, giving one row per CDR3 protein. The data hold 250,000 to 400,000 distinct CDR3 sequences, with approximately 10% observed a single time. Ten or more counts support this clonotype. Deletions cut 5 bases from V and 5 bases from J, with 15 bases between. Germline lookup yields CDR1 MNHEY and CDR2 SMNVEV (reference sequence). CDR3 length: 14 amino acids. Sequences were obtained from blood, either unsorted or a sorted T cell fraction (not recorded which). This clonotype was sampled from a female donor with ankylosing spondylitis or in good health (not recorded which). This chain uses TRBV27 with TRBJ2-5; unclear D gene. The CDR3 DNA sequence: TGTGCCAGCAGTCTCACCTTTGGGGTGGAGACCCAGTACTTC. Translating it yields CASSLTFGVETQYF.